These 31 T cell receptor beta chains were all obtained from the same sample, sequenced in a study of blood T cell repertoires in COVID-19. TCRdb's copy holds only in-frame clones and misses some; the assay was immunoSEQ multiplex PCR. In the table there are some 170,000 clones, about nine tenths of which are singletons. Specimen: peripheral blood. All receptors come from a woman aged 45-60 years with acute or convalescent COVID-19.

The CDR3 nucleotides read TGTGCCAGCTCACTCATTGGCAATGAAGCTTTCTTT. Its protein is CASSLIGNEAFF. The rearrangement links TRBV18 to TRBJ1-1, with unresolved D. CDR3 length equals 12 residues. Looked up from germline, CDR1 is KGHSH and CDR2 is LQKENI. V was pared by 4 bases and J by 7 bases, with 10 bases between.

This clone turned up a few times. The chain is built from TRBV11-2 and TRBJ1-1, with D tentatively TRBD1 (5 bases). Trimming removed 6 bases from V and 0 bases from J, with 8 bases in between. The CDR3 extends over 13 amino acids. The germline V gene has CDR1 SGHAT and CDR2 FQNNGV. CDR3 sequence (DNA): TGTGCCAGCAGTCCGGGGGTGAACACTGAAGCTTTCTTT. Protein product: CASSPGVNTEAFF.

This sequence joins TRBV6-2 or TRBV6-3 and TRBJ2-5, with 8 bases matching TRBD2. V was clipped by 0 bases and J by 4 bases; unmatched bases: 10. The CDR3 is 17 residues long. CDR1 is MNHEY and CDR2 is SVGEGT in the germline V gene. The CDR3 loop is CASSYSEREYFGETQYF. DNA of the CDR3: TGTGCCAGCAGTTACTCGGAGCGGGAGTATTTCGGAGAGACCCAGTACTTC.

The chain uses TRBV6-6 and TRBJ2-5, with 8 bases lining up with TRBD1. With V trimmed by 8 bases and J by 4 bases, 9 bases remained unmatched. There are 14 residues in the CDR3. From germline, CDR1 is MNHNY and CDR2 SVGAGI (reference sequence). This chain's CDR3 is CASGDEDRAETQYF. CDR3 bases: TGTGCCAGCGGAGACGAGGACAGGGCAGAGACCCAGTACTTC.

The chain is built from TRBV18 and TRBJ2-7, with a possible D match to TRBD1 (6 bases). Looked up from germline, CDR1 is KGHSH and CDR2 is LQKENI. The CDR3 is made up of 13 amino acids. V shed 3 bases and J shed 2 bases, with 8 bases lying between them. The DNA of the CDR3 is TGTGCCAGCTCACCGACAGGAACCTACGAGCAGTACTTC. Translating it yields CASSPTGTYEQYF.

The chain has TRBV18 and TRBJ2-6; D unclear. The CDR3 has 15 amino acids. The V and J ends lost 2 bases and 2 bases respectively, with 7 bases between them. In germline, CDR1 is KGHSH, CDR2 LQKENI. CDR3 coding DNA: TGTGCCAGCTCACCAAACACAGCTGGGGCCAACGTCCTGACTTTC. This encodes CASSPNTAGANVLTF.

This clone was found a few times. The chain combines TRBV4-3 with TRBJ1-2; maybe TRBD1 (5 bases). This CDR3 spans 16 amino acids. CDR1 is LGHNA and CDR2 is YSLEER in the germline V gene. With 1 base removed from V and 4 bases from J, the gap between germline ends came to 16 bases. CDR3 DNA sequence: TGCGCCAGCAGCCAAGTTCACTGGGACGGGAGCTATGGCTACACCTTC. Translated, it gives CASSQVHWDGSYGYTF.

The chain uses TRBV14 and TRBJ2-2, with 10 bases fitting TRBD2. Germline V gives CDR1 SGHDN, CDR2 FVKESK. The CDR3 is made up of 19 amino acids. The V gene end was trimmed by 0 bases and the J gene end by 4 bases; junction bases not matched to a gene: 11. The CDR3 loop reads CASSQDGASGGAGTGELFF. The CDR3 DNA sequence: TGTGCCAGCAGCCAAGATGGAGCCAGCGGGGGGGCAGGCACCGGGGAGCTGTTTTTT.

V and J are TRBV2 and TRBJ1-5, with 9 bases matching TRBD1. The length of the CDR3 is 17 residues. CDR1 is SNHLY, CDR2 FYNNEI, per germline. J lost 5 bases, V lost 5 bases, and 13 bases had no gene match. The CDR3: CASSTMPGTGFHQPQHF. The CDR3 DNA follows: TGTGCCAGCAGTACCATGCCCGGGACAGGGTTTCATCAGCCCCAGCATTTT.

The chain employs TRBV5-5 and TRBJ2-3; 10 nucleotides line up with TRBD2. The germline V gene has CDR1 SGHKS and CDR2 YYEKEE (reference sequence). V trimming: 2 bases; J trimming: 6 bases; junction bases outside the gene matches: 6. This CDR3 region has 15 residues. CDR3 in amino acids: CASSFSGGPGDTQYF. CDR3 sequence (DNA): TGTGCCAGCAGCTTTAGCGGGGGGCCCGGGGATACGCAGTATTTT.

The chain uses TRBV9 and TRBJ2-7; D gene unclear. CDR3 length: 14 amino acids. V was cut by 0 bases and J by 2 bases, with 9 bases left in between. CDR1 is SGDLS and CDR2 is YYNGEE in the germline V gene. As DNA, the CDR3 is TGTGCCAGCAGCGTAGAACTTAATACCTACGAGCAGTACTTC. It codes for CASSVELNTYEQYF.

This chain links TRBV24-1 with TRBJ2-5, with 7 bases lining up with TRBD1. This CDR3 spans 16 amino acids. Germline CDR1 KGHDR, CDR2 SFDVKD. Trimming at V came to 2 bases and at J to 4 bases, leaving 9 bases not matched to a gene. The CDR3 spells CATSDSRQGWGETQYF. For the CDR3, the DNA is TGTGCCACCAGTGATTCTCGACAGGGTTGGGGAGAGACCCAGTACTTC.

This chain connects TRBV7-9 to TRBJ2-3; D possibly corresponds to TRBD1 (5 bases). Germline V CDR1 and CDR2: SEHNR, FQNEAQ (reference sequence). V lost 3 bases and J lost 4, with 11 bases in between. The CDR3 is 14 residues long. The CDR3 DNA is TGTGCCAGCAGCTTTGGGGCTTCCGCAGATACGCAGTATTTT. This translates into CASSFGASADTQYF.

CDR3 coding DNA: TGTGCCAGCAGCTTGCTAGGAGTTACCGGGGAGCTGTTTTTT. Translation: CASSLLGVTGELFF. V is TRBV5-6 and J is TRBJ2-2; no reliable D call. The germline V gene has CDR1 SGHDT and CDR2 YYEEEE. V lost 1 base and J lost 5, with 9 bases in between. This CDR3 spans 14 amino acids.

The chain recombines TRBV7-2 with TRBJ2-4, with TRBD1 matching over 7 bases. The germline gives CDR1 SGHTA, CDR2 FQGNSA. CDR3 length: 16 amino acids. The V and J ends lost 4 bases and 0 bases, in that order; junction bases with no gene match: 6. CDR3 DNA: TGTGCCAGCAGCTCATGGGACAGAGTAGCCAAAAACATTCAGTACTTC. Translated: CASSSWDRVAKNIQYF.

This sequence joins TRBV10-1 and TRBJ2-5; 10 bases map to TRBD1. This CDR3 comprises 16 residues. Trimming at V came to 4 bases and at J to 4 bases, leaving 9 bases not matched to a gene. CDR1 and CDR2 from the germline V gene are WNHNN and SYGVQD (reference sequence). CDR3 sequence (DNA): TGCGCCAGCAGTGGGGGACAGGGGACTCGACGAGAGACCCAGTACTTC. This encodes CASSGGQGTRRETQYF.

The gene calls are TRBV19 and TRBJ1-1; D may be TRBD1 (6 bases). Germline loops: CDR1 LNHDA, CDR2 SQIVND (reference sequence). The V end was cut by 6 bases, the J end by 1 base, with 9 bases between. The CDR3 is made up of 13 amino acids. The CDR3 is CASRRTANTEAFF. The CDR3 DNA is TGTGCCAGTAGAAGGACAGCGAACACTGAAGCTTTCTTT.

This CDR3 reads CASSLETKYNEQFF. For the CDR3, the DNA is TGTGCCAGCAGCTTAGAGACAAAATACAATGAGCAGTTCTTC. The rearrangement links TRBV11-2 to TRBJ2-1; no clear D. Germline V gene data show CDR1 as SGHAT and CDR2 as FQNNGV. The CDR3 totals 14 residues. The V end lost 0 bases, the J end lost 4 bases, and 7 bases lay between the germline ends.

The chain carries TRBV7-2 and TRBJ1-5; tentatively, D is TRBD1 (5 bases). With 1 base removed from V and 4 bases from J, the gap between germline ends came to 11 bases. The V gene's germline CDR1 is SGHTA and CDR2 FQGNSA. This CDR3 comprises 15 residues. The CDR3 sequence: CASSLVGGGNQPQHF. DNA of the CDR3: TGTGCCAGCAGCTTAGTTGGGGGGGGGAATCAGCCCCAGCATTTT. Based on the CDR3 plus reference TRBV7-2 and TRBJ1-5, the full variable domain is GAGVSQSPSNKVTEKGKDVELRCDPISGHTALYWYRQSLGQGLEFLIYFQGNSAPDKSGLPSDRFSAERTGGSVSTLTIQRTQQEDSAVYLCASSLVGGGNQPQHFGDGTRLSIL.

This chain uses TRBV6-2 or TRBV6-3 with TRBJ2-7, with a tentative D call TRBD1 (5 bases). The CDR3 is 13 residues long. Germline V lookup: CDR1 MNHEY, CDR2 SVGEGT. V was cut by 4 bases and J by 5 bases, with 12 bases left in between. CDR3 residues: CASSSSRVNEQYF. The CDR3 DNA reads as TGTGCCAGCAGTTCGTCCAGGGTCAACGAGCAGTACTTC.

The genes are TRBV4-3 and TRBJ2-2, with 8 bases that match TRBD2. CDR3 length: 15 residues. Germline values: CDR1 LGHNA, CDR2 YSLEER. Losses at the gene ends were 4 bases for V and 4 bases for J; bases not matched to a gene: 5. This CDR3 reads CASSRGLEATGELFF. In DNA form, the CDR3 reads TGCGCCAGCAGCCGGGGACTAGAGGCCACCGGGGAGCTGTTTTTT.

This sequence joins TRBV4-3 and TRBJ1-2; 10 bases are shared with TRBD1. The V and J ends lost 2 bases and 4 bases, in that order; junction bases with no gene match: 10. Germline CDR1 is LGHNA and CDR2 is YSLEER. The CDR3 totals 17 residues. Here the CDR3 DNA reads TGCGCCAGCAGCCAAAAGGGTGGGGACAGGGGCGTCTATGGCTACACCTTC. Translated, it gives CASSQKGGDRGVYGYTF.

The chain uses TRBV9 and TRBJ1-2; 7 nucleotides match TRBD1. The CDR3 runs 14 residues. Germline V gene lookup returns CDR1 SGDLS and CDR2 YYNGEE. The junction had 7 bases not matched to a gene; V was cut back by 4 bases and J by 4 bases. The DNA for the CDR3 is TGTGCCAGCAGCCAACAGGGACAGTTCTATGGCTACACCTTC. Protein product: CASSQQGQFYGYTF. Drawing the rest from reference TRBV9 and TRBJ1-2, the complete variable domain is DSGVTQTPKHLITATGQRVTLRCSPRSGDLSVYWYQQSLDQGLQFLIQYYNGEERAKGNILERFSAQQFPDLHSELNLSSLELGDSALYFCASSQQGQFYGYTFGSGTRLTVV.

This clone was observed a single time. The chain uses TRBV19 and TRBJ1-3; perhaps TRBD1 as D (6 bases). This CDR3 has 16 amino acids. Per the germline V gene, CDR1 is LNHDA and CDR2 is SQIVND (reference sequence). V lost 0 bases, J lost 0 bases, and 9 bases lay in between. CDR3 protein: CASSIEDRSSGNTIYF. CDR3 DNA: TGTGCCAGTAGTATAGAGGACAGATCCTCTGGAAACACCATATATTTT.

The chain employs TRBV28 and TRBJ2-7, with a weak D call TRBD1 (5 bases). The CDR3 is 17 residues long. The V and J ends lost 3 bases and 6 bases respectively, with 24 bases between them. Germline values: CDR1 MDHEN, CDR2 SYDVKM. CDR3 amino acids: CASSFQGSYYQPGEQYF. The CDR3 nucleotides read TGTGCCAGCAGTTTTCAGGGATCCTACTACCAACCTGGCGAGCAGTACTTC.

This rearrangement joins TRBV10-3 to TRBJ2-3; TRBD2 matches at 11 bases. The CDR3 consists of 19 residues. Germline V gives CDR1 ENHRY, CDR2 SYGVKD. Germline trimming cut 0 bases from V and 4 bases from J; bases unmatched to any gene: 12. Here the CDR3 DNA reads TGTGCCATCAGTGAGTCTATAGCGGGGGGGCCGAACTCCGCAGATACGCAGTATTTT. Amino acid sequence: CAISESIAGGPNSADTQYF.

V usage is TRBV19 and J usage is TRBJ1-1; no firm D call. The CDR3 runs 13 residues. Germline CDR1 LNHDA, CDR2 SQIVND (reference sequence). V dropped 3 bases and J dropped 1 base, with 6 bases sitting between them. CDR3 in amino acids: CASSIVWNTEAFF. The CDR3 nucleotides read TGTGCCAGTAGTATTGTCTGGAACACTGAAGCTTTCTTT.

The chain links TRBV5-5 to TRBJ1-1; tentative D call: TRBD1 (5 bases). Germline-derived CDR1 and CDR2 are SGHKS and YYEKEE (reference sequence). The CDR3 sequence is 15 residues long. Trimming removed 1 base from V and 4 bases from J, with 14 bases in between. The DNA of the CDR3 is TGTGCCAGCAGCTTGTCAGGGTATGGCGGCACTGAAGCTTTCTTT. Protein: CASSLSGYGGTEAFF.

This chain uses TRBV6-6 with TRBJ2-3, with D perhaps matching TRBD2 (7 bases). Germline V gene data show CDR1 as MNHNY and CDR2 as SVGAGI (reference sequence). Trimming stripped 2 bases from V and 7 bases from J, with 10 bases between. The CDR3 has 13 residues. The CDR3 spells CASSYGGANTQYF. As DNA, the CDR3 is TGTGCCAGCAGTTACGGGGGGGCGAATACGCAGTATTTT.

The CDR3 coding sequence is TGCAGCGTTGAAGATTACGGGACAAGATTGATAACAGATACGCAGTATTTT. This translates into CSVEDYGTRLITDTQYF. The J gene is TRBJ2-3, the V gene TRBV29-1; a weak D match, TRBD1 (6 bases). Deletions cut 0 bases from V and 3 bases from J, with 19 bases between. This CDR3 contains 17 residues. CDR1 is SQVTM, CDR2 ANQGSEA, per germline.

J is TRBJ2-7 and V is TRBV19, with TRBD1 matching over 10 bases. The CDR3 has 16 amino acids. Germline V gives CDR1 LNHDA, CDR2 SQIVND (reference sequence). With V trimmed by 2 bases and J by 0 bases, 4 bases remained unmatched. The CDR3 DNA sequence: TGTGCCAGTAGTATATCGACAGGGGGCGGCTCCTACGAGCAGTACTTC. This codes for CASSISTGGGSYEQYF.